This T cell receptor (beta chain) was identified in a study of early T cells in non-severe SARS-CoV-2 infection. Findings and caveats of the study: The VDJdb matching leaned toward anti-spike CD8 responses and overlooked private and CD4 specificities.

From germline, CDR1 is SGHKS and CDR2 YYEKEE (reference sequence). Trimming took 1 base from V and 4 from J; bases not matched to a gene: 6. This CDR3 has 15 residues. This clonotype was seen ten or more times. Its specificity is not known. In the library, individual cDNA molecules carried attached unique molecular identifiers. TCRdb used MiXCR to reprocess the 5' RACE reads, holding one entry per CDR3 protein. Counted here are roughly 41,000 distinct CDR3 sequences, about 5.2% occurring once; the ten biggest clones make up 5.4%. The sequence came from an adult who was a healthcare worker with PCR-confirmed SARS-CoV-2 infection or an uninfected control (not recorded which). This specimen was whole blood, taken at baseline. This chain joins TRBV5-5 and TRBJ1-1; TRBD1 aligns across 8 bases. In nucleotides, the CDR3 is TGTGCCAGCAGCTTGCCAGGGGGCTTAGGCACTGAAGCTTTCTTT. Protein: CASSLPGGLGTEAFF.